The 11 T cell receptor beta chains given below trace back to one sample, sequenced in a study of siplizumab effects on memory and regulatory T cells. TCRdb's table, derived via immunoSEQ multiplex PCR, lists solely in-frame clones and lacks some. The table has tens of thousands of clones, roughly 90% seen once. The sequenced material came from naive CD8+ T cells sorted from blood. Receptors were obtained from a human donor in good health.

The chain combines TRBV7-3 with TRBJ2-1; D call uncertain. The V end lost 2 bases, the J end lost 1 base, and 6 bases lay between the germline ends. The germline CDR1 and CDR2 sequences are SGHTA and FQGTGA. The CDR3 has 14 amino acids. CDR3 protein: CASSLPGSYNEQFF. The CDR3, as DNA: TGTGCCAGCAGCTTACCAGGATCCTACAATGAGCAGTTCTTC.

Here the CDR3 DNA reads TGTGCCACACAGGGTTTTACGCCAAATCAGCCCCAGCATTTT. It is translated as CATQGFTPNQPQHF. This chain uses TRBV19 with TRBJ1-5; weak D call: TRBD1 (6 bases). CDR1 LNHDA and CDR2 SQIVND come from the germline V gene (reference sequence). V lost 10 bases, J lost 4 bases, and 17 bases lay in between. The CDR3 is made up of 14 amino acids. The variable domain in full, with the rest retrieved from reference TRBV19 and TRBJ1-5, is DGGITQSPKYLFRKEGQNVTLSCEQNLNHDAMYWYRQDPGQGLRLIYYSQIVNDFQKGDIAEGYSVSREKKESFPLTVTSAQKNPTAFYLCATQGFTPNQPQHFGDGTRLSIL.

DNA of the CDR3: TGCAGTGCTAGCGGGGCAGGTGAGCAGTACTTC. Translating gives CSASGAGEQYF. The V gene is TRBV20-1, the J gene TRBJ2-7; D might be TRBD1 or TRBD2, each matching 5 bases. The ends were cut back, 3 bases at V and 7 bases at J, with 10 bases in the middle. The CDR3 extends over 11 amino acids. Germline V CDR1 and CDR2: DFQATT, SNEGSKA (reference sequence).

The chain is built from TRBV7-9 and TRBJ2-3, with D uncertain. This CDR3 comprises 11 residues. Trimming took off 8 bases at V and 5 bases at J, with 8 bases between the two ends. The germline CDR1 and CDR2 sequences are SEHNR and FQNEAQ (reference sequence). The CDR3 DNA is TGTGCCAGCTCGGCAGTAGATACGCAGTATTTT. Its protein product is CASSAVDTQYF. The full variable domain, with the rest looked up from reference TRBV7-9 and TRBJ2-3, is DTGVSQNPRHKITKRGQNVTFRCDPISEHNRLYWYRQTLGQGPEFLTYFQNEAQLEKSRLLSDRFSAERPKGSFSTLEIQRTEQGDSAMYLCASSAVDTQYFGPGTRLTVL.

This clone was detected only once. The chain combines TRBV30 with TRBJ2-7; 7 bases align to TRBD1. This CDR3 is 13 amino acids long. CDR1 is GTSNPN and CDR2 is SVGIG in the germline V gene (reference sequence). Trimming removed 3 bases from V and 3 bases from J; junction bases left unmatched: 5. CDR3 in DNA: TGTGCCTGGAGACTACGACAGGGCTACGAGCAGTACTTC. This translates into CAWRLRQGYEQYF.

This clone was seen only once. This CDR3 reads CASSYSGGITDTQYF. The DNA of the CDR3 is TGTGCCAGCAGTTACTCCGGGGGGATCACAGATACGCAGTATTTT. The chain has TRBV6-6 and TRBJ2-3; the match to TRBD2 covers 7 bases. This CDR3 comprises 15 residues. The V gene's germline CDR1 is MNHNY and CDR2 SVGAGI (reference sequence). The V segment lost 0 bases and the J segment 2 bases; nucleotides outside the gene matches: 2.

Only one count was recorded for this clone. CDR3 DNA: TGTGCCAGCAGTTACATTGTAGGGGGAATCCAAGAGACCCAGTACTTC. Translation gives CASSYIVGGIQETQYF. This rearrangement joins TRBV6-6 to TRBJ2-5, with D perhaps TRBD1 (6 bases). The germline V gene encodes CDR1 MNHNY and CDR2 SVGAGI (reference sequence). V was clipped by 2 bases and J by 1 base, with 14 bases between them. The CDR3 is 16 amino acids.

CDR3 protein: CAISEGVPGQDEAFF. DNA of the CDR3: TGTGCCATCAGTGAGGGAGTCCCGGGACAAGACGAAGCTTTCTTT. The chain carries TRBV10-3 and TRBJ1-1; possibly TRBD1 for D (6 bases). The CDR3 extends over 15 amino acids. Germline V gene data show CDR1 as ENHRY and CDR2 as SYGVKD. V was pared by 2 bases and J by 8 bases, with 18 bases between.

The chain joins TRBV2 to TRBJ2-5, with D hard to call. The CDR3 consists of 13 residues. V gave up 4 bases and J gave up 3 bases, with 9 bases separating them. Looked up from germline, CDR1 is SNHLY and CDR2 is FYNNEI. CDR3 in DNA: TGTGCCAGCAGTGCCCCTCTCGAAGAGACCCAGTACTTC. Translation: CASSAPLEETQYF.

In its sample, this clone was seen a few times. The chain employs TRBV14 and TRBJ1-2, with 7 nucleotides matching TRBD1. CDR3 size: 15 residues. Trimming cost V 1 base and J 4 bases; bases outside gene matches: 6. Germline-derived CDR1 and CDR2 are SGHDN and FVKESK. CDR3 residues: CASSQGQGGTYGYTF. CDR3 coding DNA: TGTGCCAGCAGCCAAGGACAGGGAGGAACCTATGGCTACACCTTC. The entire variable domain, with the rest obtained from reference TRBV14 and TRBJ1-2, is as follows: EAGVTQFPSHSVIEKGQTVTLRCDPISGHDNLYWYRRVMGKEIKFLLHFVKESKQDESGMPNNRFLAERTGGTYSTLKVQPAELEDSGVYFCASSQGQGGTYGYTFGSGTRLTVV.

The rearrangement joins TRBV11-2 to TRBJ2-4; 8 bases are a match to TRBD1. The V segment lost 5 bases and the J segment 3 bases; nucleotides outside the gene matches: 9. The CDR3 is 16 residues long. The germline CDR1 and CDR2 sequences are SGHAT and FQNNGV. This CDR3 reads CASSPRTGMGKNIQYF. The CDR3 DNA sequence: TGTGCCAGCAGCCCACGGACAGGGATGGGCAAAAACATTCAGTACTTC.